The entry below gives a single TCR beta chain sequence along with its context. The antigen remains unidentified. These data belong to a study of identical twins. Study conclusions and caveats: With abundant cord blood beta clonotypes, insertions were fewer; memory repertoires showed no such pattern. It was possible that invariant MAIT and iNKT cells partly confounded the zero-insertion analyses.

The V gene lost 3 bases and the J gene lost 8 bases, with 11 bases spanning the gap. The V gene's germline CDR1 is SGDLS and CDR2 YYNGEE. The length of the CDR3 is 12 residues. Unique molecular identifiers were present on cDNA, and template switching added a universal primer site. TCRdb used MiXCR to reprocess the 5' RACE reads, holding one entry per CDR3 protein. The table has some 270,000 distinct CDR3 sequences, approximately 8.3% seen once. The data also belong to a second study, concerning yellow fever vaccine responses in identical twins.

The receptor was derived from a woman aged 18-35 years in good health. Sequencing used CD8+ T cells sorted from blood. The chain links TRBV9 to TRBJ1-2; D gene uncertain. This CDR3 is CASSASERGYTF. The CDR3 region has the DNA TGTGCCAGCAGCGCCTCAGAAAGGGGCTACACCTTC.